Listed below are T cell receptor beta chains from one sample, sequenced in a study of cytomegalovirus exposure and HLA in healthy donors. The table came from immunoSEQ multiplex PCR; TCRdb's copy has only in-frame clones and leaves some out. The data contain about 200,000 clones, roughly 80% of them singletons. The sequencing sample was made of PBMCs. These receptors originate from a man aged 25 to 40 in good health and CMV-seronegative. The conserved cysteine and the conserved F or W are not part of the CDR3 here. Each record gives: V gene, CDR3 length, J gene, CDR3 protein.

TRBV14,11,TRBJ2-3,ASSSSLRDRLY
TRBV5-1,13,TRBJ2-7,ASSRDRLDLNEQY
TRBV5-4,16,TRBJ1-6,ASSSGVYRGQGNSPLH
TRBV9,16,TRBJ1-1,ASSDGFPGGGGRAEAF
TRBV9,11,TRBJ2-7,ASSDNRGWEQY
TRBV29-1,11,TRBJ1-4,SVVDIANEKLF
TRBV4-2,13,TRBJ2-7,ASSQASDLTYEQY
TRBV5-4,12,TRBJ1-1,ASSFRGDYTEAF
TRBV7-6,11,TRBJ2-3,ASSLIRRGTQY
TRBV6-6,12,TRBJ2-7,ASSYSASGYEQY
TRBV2,11,TRBJ2-7,ASSDFLAYEQY
TRBV10-3,13,TRBJ2-7,AISEAEGRSYEQY
TRBV5-4,13,TRBJ2-5,ASSQNRVGQETQY
TRBV7-2,12,TRBJ2-7,ASSLVGSGYEQY
TRBV15,13,TRBJ1-4,ATSREDRDFEKLF
TRBV29-1,12,TRBJ2-1,SVEGSGGYNEQF
TRBV7-2,12,TRBJ2-5,ASSSSGGRETQY
TRBV2,13,TRBJ2-1,ASSDSGRSYNEQF
TRBV4-1,15,TRBJ1-1,ASSQDGGFRMNTEAF
TRBV5-1,16,TRBJ2-6,ASSLDYRAGPGASVLT
TRBV7-8,14,TRBJ1-1,ASSFAAGGLNTEAF
TRBV6-6,13,TRBJ1-1,ASSYAGQENTEAF
TRBV2,10,TRBJ1-2,ASIKDSHGYT
TRBV11-1,13,TRBJ2-5,ASSSLSGHEETQY
TRBV9,11,TRBJ1-2,ASRGQTYYGYT
TRBV5-4,13,TRBJ2-7,ASSLKAGPTYEQY
TRBV11-2,13,TRBJ2-7,ASSPDRGYSYEQY
TRBV5-1,12,TRBJ1-1,ASSADGGGTEAF
TRBV9,14,TRBJ2-7,ASSPGLAGGPREQY
TRBV11-2,12,TRBJ2-7,ASSLVQGASEQY
TRBV7-8,12,TRBJ2-5,ASGLAGGRETQY
TRBV6-6,11,TRBJ2-7,ASSYLAGYEQY
TRBV7-9,13,TRBJ2-3,ASSRSGGMVGTQY
TRBV5-1,12,TRBJ2-3,ASSLGQFTDTQY
TRBV11-2,12,TRBJ2-1,ASSLDTGYDEQF
TRBV2,12,TRBJ2-7,ASKGQGPSYEQY
TRBV2,14,TRBJ1-6,ASSEGGTGRHSPLH
TRBV7-9,10,TRBJ2-3,ASSFTGDTQY
TRBV9,11,TRBJ1-6,ASSLRLNSPLH
TRBV14,12,TRBJ2-7,ASSHSGLKIEQY
TRBV5-4,12,TRBJ2-5,ASSSRDRQETQY
TRBV15,13,TRBJ2-7,ATSRDQGRTYEQY
TRBV6-1,11,TRBJ2-1,ASTGTALNEQF
TRBV29-1,14,TRBJ2-7,SARGRGDRGSYEQY
TRBV2,12,TRBJ2-5,ASSLAGGLETQY
TRBV9,13,TRBJ2-1,ASAYVGRGSDEQF
TRBV2,13,TRBJ2-1,ASSLEAGGYNEQF
TRBV7-8,12,TRBJ1-2,ASSSSIDIYGYT
TRBV29-1,10,TRBJ2-7,SVTGFKDEQY
TRBV27,13,TRBJ2-1,ASSLGQRGYNEQF
TRBV9,13,TRBJ2-7,ASSVGTGDTYEQY
TRBV5-4,13,TRBJ2-1,ASSFTSGGAGEQF
TRBV15,13,TRBJ1-4,ATSQGDHRNEKLF
TRBV4-1,13,TRBJ2-7,ASSQDRSYSYEQY
TRBV18,12,TRBJ2-3,ASSRAGSTDTQY
TRBV5-1,13,TRBJ1-2,ASSPGTGANYGYT
TRBV4-2,14,TRBJ1-1,ASSQGQGEYYTEAF